The 5 T cell receptor beta chains in this list originate from one sample, sequenced in a study of breast tumors, draining lymph nodes, adjacent tissues. TCRdb recomputed calls from the multiplex PCR reads with MiXCR, one row per CDR3 protein. Of about 19,000 distinct CDR3 sequences in the sample, roughly 43% were seen once. Sequencing was done on a sample of breast tumor tissue. These receptors were obtained from a female donor with breast cancer. Some clones in this sample may be carry-over from other donors' samples.

This clonotype was picked up many times. The V gene is TRBV20-1, the J gene TRBJ2-1, with D unclear. The V end was cut by 6 bases, the J end by 0 bases, with 9 bases between. Germline CDR1 and CDR2: DFQATT and SNEGSKA (reference sequence). The CDR3 has 13 amino acids. The CDR3 sequence: CSATRISYNEQFF. CDR3 DNA sequence: TGCAGTGCCACTCGCATCTCCTACAATGAGCAGTTCTTC.

J is TRBJ2-5 and V is TRBV2, with D perhaps assigned TRBD1 or TRBD2 (6 bases each). Germline V lookup: CDR1 SNHLY, CDR2 FYNNEI. The CDR3 is 13 residues long. The V end was cut by 7 bases, the J end by 1 base, with 10 bases between. Here the CDR3 reads CASNRGPQETQYF. CDR3 DNA: TGTGCCAGCAATCGGGGGCCCCAAGAGACCCAGTACTTC. The full variable domain, its missing parts supplied by reference TRBV2 and TRBJ2-5, is EPEVTQTPSHQVTQMGQEVILRCVPISNHLYFYWYRQILGQKVEFLVSFYNNEISEKSEIFDDQFSVERPDGSNFTLKIRSTKLEDSAMYFCASNRGPQETQYFGPGTRLLVL.

The chain is built from TRBV20-1 and TRBJ2-3; TRBD1 agrees at 9 bases. Germline V gene lookup returns CDR1 DFQATT and CDR2 SNEGSKA (reference sequence). The CDR3 totals 14 residues. With V trimmed by 2 bases and J by 2 bases, 2 bases remained unmatched. The CDR3 sequence is CSARRTGATDTQYF. The DNA of the CDR3 is TGCAGTGCTAGAAGGACAGGGGCCACAGATACGCAGTATTTT.

V usage is TRBV28 and J usage is TRBJ1-5, with 10 bases matching TRBD1. Unmatched junction bases numbered 3, after V lost 6 bases and J lost 1 base. The germline V gene encodes CDR1 MDHEN and CDR2 SYDVKM. The CDR3 has 15 amino acids. Here the CDR3 reads CASRGTGVSNQPQHF. CDR3 bases: TGTGCCAGCAGAGGGACAGGGGTAAGCAATCAGCCCCAGCATTTT.

In this sample, this clonotype turned up once. The J gene is TRBJ2-7, the V gene TRBV2; D remains unclear. With 1 base removed from V and 0 bases from J, the gap between germline ends came to 4 bases. The CDR3 loop spans 13 amino acids. Germline CDR1 is SNHLY and CDR2 is FYNNEI. The CDR3 is CASSEEASYEQYF. The DNA for the CDR3 is TGTGCCAGCAGTGAAGAGGCCTCCTACGAGCAGTACTTC. Drawing the rest from reference TRBV2 and TRBJ2-7, the complete variable domain is EPEVTQTPSHQVTQMGQEVILRCVPISNHLYFYWYRQILGQKVEFLVSFYNNEISEKSEIFDDQFSVERPDGSNFTLKIRSTKLEDSAMYFCASSEEASYEQYFGPGTRLTVT.